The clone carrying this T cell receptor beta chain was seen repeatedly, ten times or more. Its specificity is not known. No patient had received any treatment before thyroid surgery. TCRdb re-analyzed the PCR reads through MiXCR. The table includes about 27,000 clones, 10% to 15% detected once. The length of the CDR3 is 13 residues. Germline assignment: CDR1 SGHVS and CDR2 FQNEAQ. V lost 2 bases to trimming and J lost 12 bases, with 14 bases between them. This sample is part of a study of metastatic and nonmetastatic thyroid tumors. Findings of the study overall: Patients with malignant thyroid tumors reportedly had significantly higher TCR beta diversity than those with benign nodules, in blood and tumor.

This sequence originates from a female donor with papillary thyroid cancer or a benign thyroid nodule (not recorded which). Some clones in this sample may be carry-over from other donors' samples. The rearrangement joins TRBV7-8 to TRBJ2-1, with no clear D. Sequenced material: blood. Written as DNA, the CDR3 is TGTGCCAGCAGCTTACCTCTGGACCGGCCGCAGTTCTTC. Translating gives CASSLPLDRPQFF.